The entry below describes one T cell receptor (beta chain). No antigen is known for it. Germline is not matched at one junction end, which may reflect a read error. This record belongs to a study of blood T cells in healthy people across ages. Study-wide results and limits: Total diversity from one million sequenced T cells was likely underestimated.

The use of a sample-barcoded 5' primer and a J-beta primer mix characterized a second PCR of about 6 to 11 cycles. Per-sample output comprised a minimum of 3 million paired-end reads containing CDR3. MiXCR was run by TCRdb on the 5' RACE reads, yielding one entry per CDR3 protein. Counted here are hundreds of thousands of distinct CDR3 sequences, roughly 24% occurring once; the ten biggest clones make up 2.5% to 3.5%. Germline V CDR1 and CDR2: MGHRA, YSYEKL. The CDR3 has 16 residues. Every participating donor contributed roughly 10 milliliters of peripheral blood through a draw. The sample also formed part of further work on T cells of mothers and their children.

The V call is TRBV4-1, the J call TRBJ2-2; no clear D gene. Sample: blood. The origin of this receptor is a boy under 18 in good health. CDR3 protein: CASSQDPLRGTGELFF. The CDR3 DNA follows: TGCGCCAGTAGCCAAGATCCACTGCGAGGCACCGGGGAGCTGTTTTTT.